Listed here are 13 T cell receptor beta chains from one sample, sequenced in a study of shared clonotypes between healthy human individuals (dated by TCRdb to 2020 to 2022). The library was prepared using the immunoSEQ multiplex PCR assay. TCRdb mirrors the immuneACCESS table, restricted to in-frame sequences. Some clones are absent from its copies; in checked studies, under half trace to an unresolved V gene, and the reason for the others is unknown. Within this sample are some 2,500,000 clones, with under 95% of them counted one time only. The ten largest clones take up 0.36% of the sample. Sequencing used naive CD4+ T cells from PBMCs. The cell subset or site label of this sample denotes: CD45RA+ positively selected. The receptors here all came from a man younger than 35 in good health. Some clones in this sample may be carry-over from other donors' samples.

The chain recombines TRBV5-1 with TRBJ2-7, with D perhaps TRBD2 (5 bases). This CDR3 region has 13 residues. V dropped 0 bases and J dropped 5 bases, with 9 bases sitting between them. Germline V gene sequence: CDR1 SGHRS, CDR2 YFSETQ. CDR3 loop: CASSLASGNEQYF. As DNA, the CDR3 is TGCGCCAGCAGCTTGGCCTCGGGAAACGAGCAGTACTTC.

The chain joins TRBV18 to TRBJ1-1; D unclear. Per the germline V gene, CDR1 is KGHSH and CDR2 is LQKENI. The CDR3 is 13 residues long. Trimming cost V 5 bases and J 1 base, with 8 bases left between them. The CDR3, as DNA: TGTGCCAGCTCAGGCGATTCGAACACTGAAGCTTTCTTT. The encoded protein is CASSGDSNTEAFF.

The chain is built from TRBV25-1 and TRBJ1-2; D possibly corresponds to TRBD1 (6 bases). The CDR3 is 15 residues long. The V end lost 1 base, the J end lost 4 bases, and 13 bases lay between the germline ends. The V gene's germline CDR1 is MGHDK and CDR2 SYGVNS. CDR3: CASSESEGGAYGYTF. The CDR3 DNA follows: TGTGCCAGCAGTGAATCTGAAGGGGGGGCCTATGGCTACACCTTC.

This clone was seen only once. CDR3 loop: CASSPAQTGGGNTIYF. CDR3 in DNA: TGTGCCAGCAGCCCCGCCCAGACAGGGGGAGGAAACACCATATATTTT. The chain is built from TRBV2 and TRBJ1-3; TRBD1 aligns across 9 bases. Per the germline V gene, CDR1 is SNHLY and CDR2 is FYNNEI. The CDR3 is 16 residues long. The V and J ends lost 6 bases and 4 bases, in that order; junction bases with no gene match: 10.

The chain is built from TRBV7-2 and TRBJ2-3; TRBD1 might be the D (6 bases). Germline V lookup: CDR1 SGHTA, CDR2 FQGNSA. The V and J ends lost 3 bases and 2 bases respectively, with 12 bases between them. CDR3 length equals 15 residues. DNA of the CDR3: TGTGCCAGCAGCTTTGACAGGATTGACACAGATACGCAGTATTTT. It specifies CASSFDRIDTDTQYF. Filled out from reference TRBV7-2 and TRBJ2-3, the complete variable domain reads GAGVSQSPSNKVTEKGKDVELRCDPISGHTALYWYRQSLGQGLEFLIYFQGNSAPDKSGLPSDRFSAERTGGSVSTLTIQRTQQEDSAVYLCASSFDRIDTDTQYFGPGTRLTVL.

The chain carries TRBV2 and TRBJ1-6, with D possibly TRBD1 on 5 matching bases. Trimming took 5 bases from V and 6 from J, leaving 8 bases between them. This CDR3 region has 13 residues. Per the germline V gene, CDR1 is SNHLY and CDR2 is FYNNEI. The CDR3 spells CASSRGRNSPLHF. The CDR3 bases are TGTGCCAGCAGTCGGGGCCGTAATTCACCCCTCCACTTT.

This clone is a singleton in its sample. The V gene is TRBV28, the J gene TRBJ1-2; the D is unclear. Trimming stripped 5 bases from V and 7 bases from J, with 20 bases between. The CDR3 contains 15 residues. The germline CDR1 and CDR2 sequences are MDHEN and SYDVKM. Here the CDR3 DNA reads TGTGCCAGCAGTCCACCCGACCGGGTCGGAATTGGCTACACCTTC. This translates into CASSPPDRVGIGYTF.

The rearrangement links TRBV5-4 to TRBJ2-5, with TRBD1 matching over 8 bases. The CDR3 spans 16 residues. Germline CDR1 SGHNT, CDR2 YYREEE (reference sequence). V shed 1 base, J shed 4 bases, and the junction held 9 bases outside the gene matches. CDR3 coding DNA: TGTGCCAGCAGCTTGCCAGGGGGCCGATCAGGAGAGACCCAGTACTTC. It is translated as CASSLPGGRSGETQYF.

The CDR3 loop reads CASSLSPGAGAGSYEQYF. CDR3 DNA: TGTGCCAGCAGCTTAAGTCCAGGTGCGGGAGCTGGGTCCTACGAGCAGTACTTC. The V and J genes are TRBV7-9 and TRBJ2-7, with TRBD2 matching 7 bases. The ends lost 2 bases at V and 1 base at J; junction bases unmatched: 14. The CDR3 covers 18 residues. CDR1 and CDR2 from the germline V gene are SEHNR and FQNEAQ (reference sequence).

The chain carries TRBV5-1 and TRBJ2-2; 9 nucleotides match TRBD1. V shed 3 bases, J shed 0 bases, and the junction held 6 bases outside the gene matches. The CDR3 sequence is 17 residues long. CDR1 SGHRS and CDR2 YFSETQ come from the germline V gene. The CDR3 protein is CASSWQGQGANTGELFF. DNA for the CDR3: TGCGCCAGCAGCTGGCAGGGACAGGGAGCGAACACCGGGGAGCTGTTTTTT.

This clone was observed a single time. This sample includes further DNA sequences coding for the same CDR3. V gene TRBV5-1 combines with J gene TRBJ1-1; 8 positions match TRBD1. Trimming cost V 5 bases and J 4 bases; bases outside gene matches: 7. The germline CDR1 and CDR2 sequences are SGHRS and YFSETQ. CDR3 length: 14 residues. In DNA form, the CDR3 reads TGCGCCAGCAGTTTGACAGGGGAGGGCACTGAAGCTTTCTTT. Amino acids: CASSLTGEGTEAFF.

The chain carries TRBV27 and TRBJ1-5, with a weak D call TRBD1 (5 bases). Trimming cost V 1 base and J 1 base, with 8 bases left between them. The CDR3 runs 15 residues. Germline V gene lookup returns CDR1 MNHEY and CDR2 SMNVEV (reference sequence). CDR3 in amino acids: CASSLLGVSNQPQHF. In DNA form, the CDR3 reads TGTGCCAGCAGTTTATTAGGGGTAAGCAATCAGCCCCAGCATTTT.

This chain joins TRBV10-3 and TRBJ2-1; TRBD1 might be the D (6 bases). The CDR3 totals 14 residues. The germline V gene encodes CDR1 ENHRY and CDR2 SYGVKD. The V gene lost 10 bases and the J gene lost 10 bases, with 23 bases spanning the gap. CDR3 protein: CATTDVGTQREQFF. CDR3 in DNA: TGTGCCACGACAGATGTAGGGACACAACGAGAGCAGTTCTTC.